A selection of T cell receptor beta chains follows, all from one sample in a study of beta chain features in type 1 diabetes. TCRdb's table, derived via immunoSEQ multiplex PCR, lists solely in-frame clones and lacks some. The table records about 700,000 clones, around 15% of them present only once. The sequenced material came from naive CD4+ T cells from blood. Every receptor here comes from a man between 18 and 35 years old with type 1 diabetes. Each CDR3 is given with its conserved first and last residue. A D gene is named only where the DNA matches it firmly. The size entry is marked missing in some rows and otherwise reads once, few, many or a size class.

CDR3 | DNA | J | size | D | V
CASHRVNYGYTF | TGTGCCAGCCACAGGGTCAACTATGGCTACACCTTC | TRBJ1-2 | few | NA | TRBV2
CASSSGPADRYYGYTF | TGCGCCAGCAGTAGCGGGCCGGCGGACAGATACTATGGCTACACCTTC | TRBJ1-2 | NA | NA | TRBV23-1
CAGGGDPYGYTF | TGTGCCGGAGGGGGGGACCCCTATGGCTACACCTTC | TRBJ1-2 | few | NA | TRBV30
CSARLNTEAFF | TGCAGTGCTAGATTGAACACTGAAGCTTTCTTT | TRBJ1-1 | few | NA | TRBV20-1
CASSFERPDSSYNEQFF | TGTGCCAGCAGTTTTGAGAGACCGGACTCCTCCTACAATGAGCAGTTCTTC | TRBJ2-1 | NA | NA | TRBV27
CAIRGTGNGNIQYF | TGTGCCATCAGGGGCACAGGGAATGGAAACATTCAGTACTTC | TRBJ2-4 | many | NA | TRBV10-3
CASSEAQEQYTEAFF | TGTGCCAGCAGTGAAGCGCAGGAACAGTACACTGAAGCTTTCTTT | TRBJ1-1 | few | NA | TRBV6-1
CASSPPGQGSYEQYF | TGTGCCAGCTCACCACCGGGGCAGGGATCCTACGAGCAGTACTTC | TRBJ2-7 | NA | NA | TRBV18
CASSGPGGNQPQHF | TGTGCCAGCAGCGGGCCCGGGGGCAATCAGCCCCAGCATTTT | TRBJ1-5 | few | NA | TRBV27
CASSLRNRDNSYNSPLHF | TGCGCCAGCAGCTTGCGGAACCGGGACAACTCCTATAATTCACCCCTCCACTTT | TRBJ1-6 | few | NA | TRBV5-1
CASSPPDRRGTGLHF | TGTGCCAGCAGCCCTCCGGACAGGCGGGGCACGGGCCTCCACTTT | TRBJ1-6 | few | TRBD1 | TRBV5-4
CASSDPGTGSETQYF | TGCGCCAGCAGTGATCCCGGGACAGGGTCAGAGACCCAGTACTTC | TRBJ2-5 | few | TRBD1 | TRBV10-1
CASNRIGGTEAFF | TGTGCCAGCAACCGAATAGGGGGCACTGAAGCTTTCTTT | TRBJ1-1 | few | NA | TRBV7-9
CASARDQGATNEKLFF | TGTGCCAGCGCCAGGGATCAGGGGGCAACTAATGAAAAACTGTTTTTT | TRBJ1-4 | NA | TRBD1 | TRBV27
CASSGSPQRNTEAFF | TGTGCCAGCAGTGGATCCCCCCAGAGGAACACTGAAGCTTTCTTT | TRBJ1-1 | NA | NA | TRBV6-5
CASSGGNSYNEQFF | TGTGCCAGCTCGGGGGGGAACTCCTACAATGAGCAGTTCTTC | TRBJ2-1 | few | TRBD2 | TRBV2
CASGLGGRTEAFF | TGTGCTAGTGGTTTAGGAGGGAGGACTGAAGCTTTCTTT | TRBJ1-1 | NA | NA | TRBV12-5
CASSLNLGQTYEQYF | TGTGCCAGCAGCTTGAATCTCGGACAGACCTACGAGCAGTACTTC | TRBJ2-7 | few | NA | TRBV5-4
CASSLEGEKTEAFF | TGTGCCAGCAGCTTAGAAGGGGAGAAGACTGAAGCTTTCTTT | TRBJ1-1 | NA | NA | TRBV7-8
CASSQEKPSGGIDTDTQYF | TGTGCCAGCAGCCAAGAAAAGCCGTCTGGCGGAATAGACACAGATACGCAGTATTTT | TRBJ2-3 | NA | NA | TRBV4-2
CASSPAGTGGADYGYTF | TGTGCCAGCAGCCCTGCCGGGACAGGGGGCGCGGACTATGGCTACACCTTC | TRBJ1-2 | few | TRBD1 | TRBV16
CASSFDRGEQFF | TGTGCCAGCAGCTTTGACCGGGGTGAGCAGTTCTTC | TRBJ2-1 | few | NA | TRBV11-2
CASSRRGAGAETQYF | TGTGCCAGCAGCCGCCGGGGAGCGGGGGCGGAGACCCAGTACTTC | TRBJ2-5 | few | TRBD2 | TRBV7-9
CASSSGVLFGDTIYF | TGTGCCAGCAGTTCCGGAGTTCTCTTCGGGGACACCATATATTTT | TRBJ1-3 | few | NA | TRBV28
CASSQGWQGDRDSYEQYF | TGTGCCAGCAGCCAAGGATGGCAGGGGGACAGGGACTCCTACGAGCAGTACTTC | TRBJ2-7 | few | TRBD1 | TRBV14
CSVDRLNNEQFF | TGCAGCGTTGATCGCCTCAACAATGAGCAGTTCTTC | TRBJ2-1 | few | NA | TRBV29-1
CAWSGGDYGYTF | TGTGCCTGGTCTGGGGGCGACTATGGCTACACCTTC | TRBJ1-2 | NA | NA | TRBV30
CASSFLTSGGVDEQFF | TGTGCCAGCAGTTTCCTTACTAGCGGGGGGGTGGATGAGCAGTTCTTC | TRBJ2-1 | NA | TRBD2 | TRBV28
CASSLYGNTEAFF | TGTGCCAGCAGTTTATACGGGAACACTGAAGCTTTCTTT | TRBJ1-1 | few | NA | TRBV27
CASSRTVMNTEAFF | TGCGCCAGCAGCCGCACTGTTATGAACACTGAAGCTTTCTTT | TRBJ1-1 | few | NA | TRBV5-1
CSGGGAGTDTQYF | TGCAGCGGCGGGGGGGCTGGCACAGATACGCAGTATTTT | TRBJ2-3 | NA | TRBD2 | TRBV29-1
CASSPWGTTIGNTIYF | TGTGCCAGCAGCCCCTGGGGCACAACCATAGGGAACACCATATATTTT | TRBJ1-3 | NA | NA | TRBV7-9
CASSLVTEDGYTF | TGCGCCAGCAGCTTGGTAACAGAAGATGGCTACACCTTC | TRBJ1-2 | NA | NA | TRBV5-1
CASSIDSGANVLTF | TGTGCCAGTAGTATAGACTCTGGGGCCAACGTCCTGACTTTC | TRBJ2-6 | NA | NA | TRBV19
CASSLRGDYNSPLHF | TGCGCCAGCAGCTTGAGAGGGGACTATAATTCACCCCTCCACTTT | TRBJ1-6 | NA | NA | TRBV5-1
CSVGRINEKLFF | TGCAGCGTTGGACGGATTAATGAAAAACTGTTTTTT | TRBJ1-4 | NA | NA | TRBV29-1
CASSQDPGRNEKLFF | TGCGCCAGCAGCCAAGATCCGGGCAGAAATGAAAAACTGTTTTTT | TRBJ1-4 | few | NA | TRBV4-1
CASSPMGTDSTLSYEQYF | TGTGCCAGCTCACCGATGGGGACAGACTCCACTCTCTCCTACGAGCAGTACTTC | TRBJ2-7 | NA | TRBD1 | TRBV18
CASSQGPTSGGATGELFF | TGTGCCAGCAGCCAAGGCCCCACTAGCGGGGGGGCCACCGGGGAGCTGTTTTTT | TRBJ2-2 | NA | TRBD2 | TRBV4-2
CATSRDRRFSSYEQYF | TGTGCCACCAGCAGAGATCGCAGGTTTAGCTCCTACGAGCAGTACTTC | TRBJ2-7 | NA | NA | TRBV15
CASSFTGTSGKETQYF | TGTGCCAGCAGCTTCACCGGGACTAGCGGTAAAGAGACCCAGTACTTC | TRBJ2-5 | once | TRBD2 | TRBV5-4
CASSPLAGQAADTQYF | TGTGCCAGCAGCCCGCTGGCGGGCCAGGCTGCAGATACGCAGTATTTT | TRBJ2-3 | few | NA | TRBV5-4
CAWSVAQGVLLGYGYTF | TGTGCCTGGAGTGTAGCACAGGGGGTCCTCCTAGGCTATGGCTACACCTTC | TRBJ1-2 | NA | TRBD1 | TRBV30
CASSFDFSEAFF | TGTGCCAGCAGCTTCGACTTTAGTGAAGCTTTCTTT | TRBJ1-1 | few | NA | TRBV5-4
CSVQYSNQPQHF | TGCAGCGTACAATATAGCAATCAGCCCCAGCATTTT | TRBJ1-5 | NA | NA | TRBV29-1
CAITNRRDTDTQYF | TGTGCCATCACGAACAGGAGGGACACAGATACGCAGTATTTT | TRBJ2-3 | NA | NA | TRBV10-3
CASSFPGTYGYTF | TGTGCCAGCAGTTTCCCCGGGACCTATGGCTACACCTTC | TRBJ1-2 | NA | NA | TRBV6-5
CASDRDRGGEQYF | TGTGCCAGCGACAGGGACAGGGGTGGGGAGCAGTACTTC | TRBJ2-7 | NA | TRBD1 | TRBV2
CASSEFEDYNEQFF | TGTGCCAGCAGTGAATTCGAGGACTACAATGAGCAGTTCTTC | TRBJ2-1 | few | NA | TRBV27
CASSPTGLRETQYF | TGTGCCAGCAGTCCTACAGGGTTACGAGAGACCCAGTACTTC | TRBJ2-5 | few | NA | TRBV2
CASRGGVYGYTF | TGTGCCAGTAGAGGGGGCGTGTATGGCTACACCTTC | TRBJ1-2 | NA | TRBD1 | TRBV19
CASSLVSGMGEKLFF | TGTGCCAGCAGCTTGGTATCGGGCATGGGTGAAAAACTGTTTTTT | TRBJ1-4 | NA | NA | TRBV5-6
CASSISGDYEAFF | TGTGCCAGCAGTATCTCAGGGGACTATGAAGCTTTCTTT | TRBJ1-1 | NA | NA | TRBV28
CASSLLSGFGNQPQHF | TGTGCCAGCAGTTTATTATCGGGATTTGGAAATCAGCCCCAGCATTTT | TRBJ1-5 | NA | NA | TRBV28
CASSPMGHEQYF | TGTGCCAGCTCACCTATGGGTCACGAGCAGTACTTC | TRBJ2-7 | few | NA | TRBV18
CAISDGPTGELFF | TGTGCCATCAGTGACGGGCCGACCGGGGAGCTGTTTTTT | TRBJ2-2 | NA | NA | TRBV10-3
CASSSGLAGGSYDEQFF | TGTGCCAGCAGCTCTGGACTAGCGGGGGGCTCCTATGATGAGCAGTTCTTC | TRBJ2-1 | few | TRBD2 | TRBV7-9
CSVGTGKSEAFF | TGCAGCGTAGGGACAGGGAAGTCTGAAGCTTTCTTT | TRBJ1-1 | few | TRBD1 | TRBV29-1
CACTGTGANVLTF | TGTGCCTGTACCGGGACTGGGGCCAACGTCCTGACTTTC | TRBJ2-6 | NA | NA | TRBV2